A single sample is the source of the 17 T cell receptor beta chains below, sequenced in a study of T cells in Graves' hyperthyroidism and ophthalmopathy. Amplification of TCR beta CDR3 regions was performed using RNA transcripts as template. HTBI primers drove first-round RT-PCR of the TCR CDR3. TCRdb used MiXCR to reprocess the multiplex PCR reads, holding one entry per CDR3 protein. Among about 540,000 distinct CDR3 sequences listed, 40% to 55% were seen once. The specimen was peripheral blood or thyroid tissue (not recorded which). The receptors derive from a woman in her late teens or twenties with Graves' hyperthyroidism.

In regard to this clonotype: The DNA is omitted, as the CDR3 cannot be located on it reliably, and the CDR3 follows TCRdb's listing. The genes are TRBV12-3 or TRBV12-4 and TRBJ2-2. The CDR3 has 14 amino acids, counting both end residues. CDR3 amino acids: CASSDSGTPGSCFF.

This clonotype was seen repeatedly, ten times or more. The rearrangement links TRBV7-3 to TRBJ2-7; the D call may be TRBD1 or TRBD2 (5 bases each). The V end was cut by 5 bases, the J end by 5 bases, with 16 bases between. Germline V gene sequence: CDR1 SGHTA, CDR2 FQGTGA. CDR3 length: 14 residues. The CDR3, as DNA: TGTGCCAGCAGCCCGGGGCCGTCTGGACACGAGCAGTACTTC. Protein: CASSPGPSGHEQYF.

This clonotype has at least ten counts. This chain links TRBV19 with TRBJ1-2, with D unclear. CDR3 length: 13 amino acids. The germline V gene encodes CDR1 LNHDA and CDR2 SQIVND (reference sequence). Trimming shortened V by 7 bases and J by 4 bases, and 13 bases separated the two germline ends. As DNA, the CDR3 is TGTGCCAGTACCGAAAAAGAGGCCTATGGCTACACCTTC. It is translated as CASTEKEAYGYTF.

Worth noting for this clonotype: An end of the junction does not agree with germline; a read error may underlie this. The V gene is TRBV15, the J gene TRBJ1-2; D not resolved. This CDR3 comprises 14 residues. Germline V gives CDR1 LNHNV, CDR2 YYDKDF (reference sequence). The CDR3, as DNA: TGTGCCACCAGCAGGGTTCGGGCAGTCTACCACGACGACTTC. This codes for CATSRVRAVYHDDF.

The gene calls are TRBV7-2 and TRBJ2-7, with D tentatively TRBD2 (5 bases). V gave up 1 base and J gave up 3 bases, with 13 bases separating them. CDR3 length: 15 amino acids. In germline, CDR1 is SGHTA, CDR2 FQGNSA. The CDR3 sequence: CTSSLVRERGYEQYF. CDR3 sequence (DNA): TGTACCAGCAGCTTAGTACGGGAACGAGGCTACGAGCAGTACTTC. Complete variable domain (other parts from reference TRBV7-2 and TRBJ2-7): GAGVSQSPSNKVTEKGKDVELRCDPISGHTALYWYRQSLGQGLEFLIYFQGNSAPDKSGLPSDRFSAERTGGSVSTLTIQRTQQEDSAVYLCTSSLVRERGYEQYFGPGTRLTVT.

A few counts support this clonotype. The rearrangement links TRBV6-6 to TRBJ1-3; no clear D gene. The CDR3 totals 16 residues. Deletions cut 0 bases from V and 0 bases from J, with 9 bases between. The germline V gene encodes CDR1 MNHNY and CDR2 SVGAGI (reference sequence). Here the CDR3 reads CASSYSDISSGNTIYF. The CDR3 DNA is TGTGCCAGCAGTTACTCGGATATTTCCTCTGGAAACACCATATATTTT.

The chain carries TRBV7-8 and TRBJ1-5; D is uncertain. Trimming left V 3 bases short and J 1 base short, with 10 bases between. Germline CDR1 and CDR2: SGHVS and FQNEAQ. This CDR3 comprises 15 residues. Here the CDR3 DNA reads TGTGCCAGCAGCTTCGGGCCATGGAGCAATCAGCCCCAGCATTTT. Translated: CASSFGPWSNQPQHF.

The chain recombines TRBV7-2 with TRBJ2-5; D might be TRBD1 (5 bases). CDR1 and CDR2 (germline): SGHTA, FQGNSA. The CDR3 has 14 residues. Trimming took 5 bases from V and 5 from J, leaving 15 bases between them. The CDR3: CASSQVSGLETQYF. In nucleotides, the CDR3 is TGTGCCAGCAGCCAAGTATCAGGGCTGGAGACCCAGTACTTC.

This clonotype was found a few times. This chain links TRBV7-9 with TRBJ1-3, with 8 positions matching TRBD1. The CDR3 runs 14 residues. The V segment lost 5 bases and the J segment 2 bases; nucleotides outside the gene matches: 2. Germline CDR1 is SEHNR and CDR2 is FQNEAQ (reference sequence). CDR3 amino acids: CASSPTGAGNTIYF. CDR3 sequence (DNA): TGTGCCAGCAGCCCGACAGGGGCTGGAAACACCATATATTTT.

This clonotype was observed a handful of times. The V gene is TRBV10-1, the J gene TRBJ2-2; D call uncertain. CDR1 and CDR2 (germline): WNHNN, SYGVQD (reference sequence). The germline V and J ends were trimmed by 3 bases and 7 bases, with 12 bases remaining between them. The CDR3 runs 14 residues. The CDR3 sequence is CASSDRTHDGELFF. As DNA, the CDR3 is TGCGCCAGCAGTGACCGTACTCACGACGGGGAGCTGTTTTTT.

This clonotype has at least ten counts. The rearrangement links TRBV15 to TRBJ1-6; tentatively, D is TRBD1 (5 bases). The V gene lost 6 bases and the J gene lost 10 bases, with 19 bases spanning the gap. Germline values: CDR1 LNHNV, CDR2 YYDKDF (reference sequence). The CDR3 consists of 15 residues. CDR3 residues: CATRGGRVEESPLHF. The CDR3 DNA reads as TGTGCCACCAGGGGCGGCAGGGTGGAGGAATCACCCCTCCACTTT.

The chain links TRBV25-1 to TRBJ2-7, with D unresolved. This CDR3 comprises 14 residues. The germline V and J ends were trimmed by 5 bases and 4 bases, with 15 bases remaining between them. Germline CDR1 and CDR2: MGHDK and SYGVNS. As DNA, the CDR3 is TGTGCCAGCAGTTCTCGGCAAGTACTTTACGAGCAGTACTTC. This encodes CASSSRQVLYEQYF.

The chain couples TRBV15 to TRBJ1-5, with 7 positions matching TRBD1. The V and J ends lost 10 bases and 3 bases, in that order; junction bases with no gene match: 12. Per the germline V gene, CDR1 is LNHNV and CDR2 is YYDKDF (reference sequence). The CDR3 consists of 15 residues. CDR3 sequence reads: CASRRDRAFNQPQHF. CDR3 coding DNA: TGTGCCAGCAGAAGAGACAGGGCGTTCAATCAGCCCCAGCATTTT.

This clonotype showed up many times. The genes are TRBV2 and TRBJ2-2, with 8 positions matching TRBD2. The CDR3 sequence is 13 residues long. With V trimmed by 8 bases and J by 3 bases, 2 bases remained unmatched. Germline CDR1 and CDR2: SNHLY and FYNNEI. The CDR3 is CASGREDTGELFF. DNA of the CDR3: TGTGCCAGCGGGCGGGAGGACACCGGGGAGCTGTTTTTT.

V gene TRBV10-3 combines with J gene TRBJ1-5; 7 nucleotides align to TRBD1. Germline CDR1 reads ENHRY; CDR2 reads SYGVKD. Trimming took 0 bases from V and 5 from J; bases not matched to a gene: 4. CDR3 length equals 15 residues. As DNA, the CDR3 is TGTGCCATCAGTGAGTCGACCAGGGGGGATCAGCCCCAGCATTTT. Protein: CAISESTRGDQPQHF.

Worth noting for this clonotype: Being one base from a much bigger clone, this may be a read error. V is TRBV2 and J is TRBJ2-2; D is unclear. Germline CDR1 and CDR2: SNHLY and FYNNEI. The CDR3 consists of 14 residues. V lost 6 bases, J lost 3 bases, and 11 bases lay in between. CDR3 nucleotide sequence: TGTGCCAGCAGCCCCGGCGTCTACACCGGGGAGCTGTTTTTT. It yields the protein CASSPGVYTGELFF.

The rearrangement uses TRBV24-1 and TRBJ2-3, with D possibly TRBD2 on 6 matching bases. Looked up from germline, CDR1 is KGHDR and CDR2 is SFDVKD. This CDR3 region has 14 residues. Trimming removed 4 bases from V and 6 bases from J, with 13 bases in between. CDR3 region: CATSDSGLGDTQYF. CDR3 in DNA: TGTGCCACCAGTGACTCGGGACTCGGCGATACGCAGTATTTT.